This TCR beta chain was sequenced for a study of identical twins. Notes on this clonotype: Its specificity is unknown.

The study, taken as a whole, reports: Memory repertoires lacked the insertion deficit that abundant cord blood beta clonotypes showed. Conclusions rested on cross-sectional statistics rather than following the same donors.

Addition of a universal primer site occurred through template switching, and cDNA carried unique molecular identifiers. TCRdb recomputed calls from the 5' RACE reads with MiXCR, one row per CDR3 protein. Counted here are approximately 1.8 million distinct CDR3 sequences, around 29% occurring once; the ten biggest clones make up less than 0.35%. The CDR3 totals 14 residues. Germline CDR1 and CDR2: MNHNS and SASEGT. The ends were cut back, 3 bases at V and 1 base at J, with 7 bases in the middle. The J gene is TRBJ2-1, the V gene TRBV6-1; D might be TRBD1 or TRBD2, each matching 5 bases. This clonotype originated in a newborn girl in good health. Sequencing was done on a sample of cord blood. The CDR3 nucleotides are TGTGCCAGCAGTGACAGGGAGTCCTACAATGAGCAGTTCTTC. It specifies CASSDRESYNEQFF.